Reported below is one T cell receptor (beta chain). The antigen is unknown. The sample comes from a study of post-analysis software for immune sequencing data. Study-wide context: Clinical courses comprised relapsing-remitting, secondary progressive and progressive-relapsing multiple sclerosis.

The germline gives CDR1 SQVTM, CDR2 ANQGSEA. The CDR3 sequence is 12 residues long. Study-wide results and caveats: Relative to controls, patients with multiple sclerosis showed significantly lower normalized Chao1 diversity. Elevated frequency relative to controls characterized several TRBV segments in patients, TRBV5-6, TRBV5-1 and TRBV20-1 among them.

Presence of unique molecular identifiers characterized the TCR beta cDNA libraries. MiXCR was run by TCRdb on the PCR reads, yielding one entry per CDR3 protein. The data contain hundreds of thousands of distinct CDR3 sequences, under 70% of them singletons. Sequencing input: blood. The source is a girl aged 5-17 years with multiple sclerosis. The gene calls are TRBV29-1 and TRBJ2-5; D gene unclear. The DNA matches TRBJ2-7 better at its end, which makes the J call doubtful. CDR3 sequence (DNA): TGCAGCGTTGAAAAACAGAACTACGAGCAGTACTTC. Protein sequence: CSVEKQNYEQYF.